A selection of T cell receptor beta chains follows, all from one sample in a study of shared clonotypes between healthy human individuals. TCRdb keeps only in-frame clones here, not all; method: immunoSEQ multiplex PCR. The table lists about 2 million clones, less than 95% of them singletons. The sequencing input was naive CD8+ T cells sorted from blood. All receptors come from a man between 18 and 35 years old in good health. CDR3s include the opening cysteine and the closing phenylalanine or tryptophan. Fields, in order: D gene, J gene, clone size, V gene, CDR3 protein, CDR3 DNA. A D gene is named only where the DNA matches it firmly. Not every row has a clone size; where given, it reads once, few, many or a size class.

D gene: .
J gene: TRBJ1-4
clone size: .
V gene: TRBV27
CDR3 protein: CASSSGALIEKLFF
CDR3 DNA: TGTGCCAGCAGTTCAGGGGCGCTTATTGAAAAACTGTTTTTT

D gene: TRBD2
J gene: TRBJ2-7
clone size: .
V gene: TRBV4-1
CDR3 protein: CASSQATSGSGYEQYF
CDR3 DNA: TGCGCCAGCAGCCAAGCGACTAGCGGGAGCGGGTACGAGCAGTACTTC

D gene: .
J gene: TRBJ2-7
clone size: .
V gene: TRBV11-1
CDR3 protein: CASSHTEDYEQYF
CDR3 DNA: TGTGCCAGCTCTCACACAGAGGATTACGAGCAGTACTTC

D gene: .
J gene: TRBJ2-1
clone size: .
V gene: TRBV18
CDR3 protein: CASSPTAGPNEQFF
CDR3 DNA: TGTGCCAGCTCACCGACGGCCGGGCCGAATGAGCAGTTCTTC

D gene: TRBD2
J gene: TRBJ2-3
clone size: .
V gene: TRBV13
CDR3 protein: CASSPTSGGAATQYF
CDR3 DNA: TGTGCCAGCAGCCCAACTAGCGGGGGGGCAGCTACGCAGTATTTT

D gene: TRBD2
J gene: TRBJ2-7
clone size: .
V gene: TRBV9
CDR3 protein: CASSAGLAASYEQYF
CDR3 DNA: TGTGCCAGCAGCGCCGGACTAGCGGCCTCCTACGAGCAGTACTTC

D gene: TRBD1
J gene: TRBJ1-1
clone size: .
V gene: TRBV11-2
CDR3 protein: CASSSDRDNTEAFF
CDR3 DNA: TGTGCCAGCAGCTCCGACAGGGACAACACTGAAGCTTTCTTT

D gene: TRBD1
J gene: TRBJ1-2
clone size: once
V gene: TRBV5-1
CDR3 protein: CASSLGTGGNYGYTF
CDR3 DNA: TGCGCCAGCAGCTTGGGAACAGGGGGCAACTATGGCTACACCTTC

D gene: TRBD2
J gene: TRBJ2-5
clone size: .
V gene: TRBV7-2
CDR3 protein: CASSFGLLSGSGETQYF
CDR3 DNA: TGTGCCAGCAGCTTTGGCCTCCTGAGCGGGAGTGGAGAGACCCAGTACTTC

D gene: .
J gene: TRBJ2-7
clone size: few
V gene: TRBV14
CDR3 protein: CASSQVYTGLYEQYF
CDR3 DNA: TGTGCCAGCAGCCAAGTATACACAGGGTTATACGAGCAGTACTTC

D gene: .
J gene: TRBJ2-7
clone size: .
V gene: TRBV27
CDR3 protein: CASSHSVGRPYEQYF
CDR3 DNA: TGTGCCAGCAGTCACAGCGTGGGACGACCCTACGAGCAGTACTTC

D gene: TRBD2
J gene: TRBJ2-5
clone size: .
V gene: TRBV7-9
CDR3 protein: CASSPPGGGQETQYF
CDR3 DNA: TGTGCCAGCAGCCCCCCCGGGGGGGGGCAAGAGACCCAGTACTTC

D gene: TRBD1
J gene: TRBJ2-7
clone size: .
V gene: TRBV28
CDR3 protein: CATKGAGYEQYF
CDR3 DNA: TGTGCCACCAAGGGGGCTGGGTACGAGCAGTACTTC

D gene: .
J gene: TRBJ2-6
clone size: .
V gene: TRBV5-4
CDR3 protein: CASSLGWAGANVLTF
CDR3 DNA: TGTGCCAGCAGCTTAGGCTGGGCTGGGGCCAACGTCCTGACTTTC

D gene: TRBD1
J gene: TRBJ2-7
clone size: .
V gene: TRBV27
CDR3 protein: CASSPSTGTETYEQYF
CDR3 DNA: TGTGCCAGCAGTCCATCTACCGGGACAGAAACCTACGAGCAGTACTTC

D gene: TRBD1
J gene: TRBJ1-1
clone size: .
V gene: TRBV19
CDR3 protein: CASSIDQEQGVTEAFF
CDR3 DNA: TGTGCCAGTAGTATAGATCAAGAACAGGGGGTCACTGAAGCTTTCTTT

D gene: TRBD2
J gene: TRBJ2-7
clone size: .
V gene: TRBV27
CDR3 protein: CASSLRLAGAREQYF
CDR3 DNA: TGTGCCAGCAGTTTGAGGCTAGCGGGAGCGCGGGAGCAGTACTTC

D gene: .
J gene: TRBJ1-4
clone size: .
V gene: TRBV5-5
CDR3 protein: CASSLIATNEKLFF
CDR3 DNA: TGTGCCAGCAGCTTGATTGCAACTAATGAAAAACTGTTTTTT

D gene: TRBD2
J gene: TRBJ2-7
clone size: .
V gene: TRBV7-9
CDR3 protein: CASSFGTSVTEQYF
CDR3 DNA: TGTGCCAGCAGTTTCGGGACTAGCGTAACCGAGCAGTACTTC

D gene: TRBD1
J gene: TRBJ1-2
clone size: .
V gene: TRBV29-1
CDR3 protein: CSGTGTGKNYGYTF
CDR3 DNA: TGCAGCGGAACAGGGACAGGGAAAAACTATGGCTACACCTTC

D gene: .
J gene: TRBJ2-7
clone size: .
V gene: TRBV5-1
CDR3 protein: CASRAVDVYEQYF
CDR3 DNA: TGCGCCAGCAGAGCCGTGGACGTCTACGAGCAGTACTTC

D gene: .
J gene: TRBJ1-2
clone size: .
V gene: TRBV5-5
CDR3 protein: CASSLSAPLGYGYTF
CDR3 DNA: TGTGCCAGCAGCTTGTCGGCGCCTCTGGGCTATGGCTACACCTTC

D gene: .
J gene: TRBJ1-5
clone size: .
V gene: TRBV15
CDR3 protein: CATSREGDQPQHF
CDR3 DNA: TGTGCCACCAGCAGAGAGGGGGATCAGCCCCAGCATTTT

D gene: TRBD1
J gene: TRBJ2-5
clone size: .
V gene: TRBV25-1
CDR3 protein: CASGWTGKETQYF
CDR3 DNA: TGTGCCAGCGGATGGACAGGGAAAGAGACCCAGTACTTC

D gene: .
J gene: TRBJ2-7
clone size: .
V gene: TRBV7-9
CDR3 protein: CASSLPSSYEQYF
CDR3 DNA: TGTGCCAGCAGCCTCCCGAGCTCCTACGAGCAGTACTTC

D gene: TRBD1
J gene: TRBJ2-7
clone size: .
V gene: TRBV5-1
CDR3 protein: CASRSTGNEQYF
CDR3 DNA: TGCGCCAGCAGGTCGACAGGGAACGAGCAGTACTTC

D gene: .
J gene: TRBJ2-5
clone size: .
V gene: TRBV7-6
CDR3 protein: CASSLAPDSQETQYF
CDR3 DNA: TGTGCCAGCAGCTTAGCCCCCGACAGCCAAGAGACCCAGTACTTC

D gene: TRBD2
J gene: TRBJ2-3
clone size: .
V gene: TRBV5-6
CDR3 protein: CASSWATSGGRDTQYF
CDR3 DNA: TGTGCCAGCAGCTGGGCCACTAGCGGGGGAAGAGATACGCAGTATTTT

D gene: TRBD1
J gene: TRBJ1-1
clone size: once
V gene: TRBV5-1
CDR3 protein: CASGLTSLDRSSEAFF
CDR3 DNA: TGCGCCAGCGGCCTGACCTCTTTGGACAGGTCCTCTGAAGCTTTCTTT

D gene: .
J gene: TRBJ1-2
clone size: .
V gene: TRBV5-6
CDR3 protein: CASSPAESYGYTF
CDR3 DNA: TGTGCCAGCAGCCCTGCGGAGAGTTATGGCTACACCTTC

D gene: .
J gene: TRBJ2-7
clone size: .
V gene: TRBV6-6
CDR3 protein: CASSAPQGNYEQYF
CDR3 DNA: TGTGCCAGCAGTGCACCGCAGGGGAACTACGAGCAGTACTTC

D gene: TRBD2
J gene: TRBJ2-7
clone size: .
V gene: TRBV29-1
CDR3 protein: CSVEWRGTSGSSYEQYF
CDR3 DNA: TGCAGCGTTGAATGGCGAGGGACTAGCGGTAGCTCCTACGAGCAGTACTTC

D gene: .
J gene: TRBJ2-1
clone size: .
V gene: TRBV6-5
CDR3 protein: CASSYLPGGRGEQFF
CDR3 DNA: TGTGCCAGCAGTTACCTCCCCGGGGGACGGGGCGAGCAGTTCTTC

D gene: .
J gene: TRBJ1-1
clone size: .
V gene: TRBV15
CDR3 protein: CATSDGFMNTEAFF
CDR3 DNA: TGTGCCACCAGCGACGGTTTCATGAACACTGAAGCTTTCTTT

D gene: .
J gene: TRBJ2-5
clone size: .
V gene: TRBV21-1
CDR3 protein: CASPLVGETQYF
CDR3 DNA: TGTGCCAGTCCCCTTGTAGGTGAGACCCAGTACTTC

D gene: .
J gene: TRBJ1-5
clone size: .
V gene: TRBV9
CDR3 protein: CASSEYHSNQPQHF
CDR3 DNA: TGTGCCAGCAGCGAATACCATAGCAATCAGCCCCAGCATTTT

D gene: .
J gene: TRBJ1-5
clone size: .
V gene: TRBV28
CDR3 protein: CASRSRTEPMTSNQPQHF
CDR3 DNA: TGTGCCAGCAGGTCTCGGACAGAGCCAATGACTAGCAATCAGCCCCAGCATTTT

D gene: .
J gene: TRBJ2-1
clone size: .
V gene: TRBV9
CDR3 protein: CASSLTGTANNEQFF
CDR3 DNA: TGTGCCAGCAGCCTGACCGGGACGGCAAACAATGAGCAGTTCTTC

D gene: .
J gene: TRBJ2-2
clone size: .
V gene: TRBV11-3
CDR3 protein: CASSLENHYTGELFF
CDR3 DNA: TGTGCCAGCAGCTTGGAAAACCATTACACCGGGGAGCTGTTTTTT

D gene: .
J gene: TRBJ2-1
clone size: .
V gene: TRBV4-1
CDR3 protein: CASSYIAGQTNEQFF
CDR3 DNA: TGCGCCAGCAGCTACATCGCGGGGCAGACCAATGAGCAGTTCTTC

D gene: .
J gene: TRBJ1-2
clone size: .
V gene: TRBV15
CDR3 protein: CATSRDWGSQVDYGYTF
CDR3 DNA: TGTGCCACCAGCAGAGATTGGGGCAGTCAAGTTGACTATGGCTACACCTTC

D gene: TRBD1
J gene: TRBJ1-4
clone size: .
V gene: TRBV5-1
CDR3 protein: CASSQQGQGEKLFF
CDR3 DNA: TGCGCCAGCAGCCAACAGGGGCAGGGTGAAAAACTGTTTTTT

D gene: .
J gene: TRBJ2-5
clone size: .
V gene: TRBV4-1
CDR3 protein: CASSQQTGPGWTQYF
CDR3 DNA: TGCGCCAGCAGCCAACAGACAGGCCCGGGGTGGACCCAGTACTTC

D gene: .
J gene: TRBJ2-7
clone size: .
V gene: TRBV7-6
CDR3 protein: CASSLSGSLYEQYF
CDR3 DNA: TGTGCCAGCAGCTTGTCCGGAAGCCTCTACGAGCAGTACTTC

D gene: .
J gene: TRBJ2-7
clone size: .
V gene: TRBV5-8
CDR3 protein: CASSPLGHYEQYF
CDR3 DNA: TGTGCCAGCAGCCCGTTGGGCCACTACGAGCAGTACTTC

D gene: .
J gene: TRBJ2-6
clone size: .
V gene: TRBV5-3
CDR3 protein: CARSEQPPSGANVLTF
CDR3 DNA: TGTGCCAGAAGCGAACAACCACCCTCTGGGGCCAACGTCCTGACTTTC

D gene: TRBD1
J gene: TRBJ2-7
clone size: .
V gene: TRBV28
CDR3 protein: CASSSPRQGYEQYF
CDR3 DNA: TGTGCCAGCAGTTCCCCCCGACAGGGGTACGAGCAGTACTTC

D gene: TRBD2
J gene: TRBJ2-7
clone size: once
V gene: TRBV18
CDR3 protein: CASSPSQREGREQYF
CDR3 DNA: TGTGCCAGCTCACCATCTCAGCGGGAGGGCCGCGAGCAGTACTTC

D gene: .
J gene: TRBJ2-1
clone size: once
V gene: TRBV27
CDR3 protein: CASSSGPTPSYNEQFF
CDR3 DNA: TGTGCCAGCAGTTCGGGGCCAACCCCATCCTACAATGAGCAGTTCTTC

D gene: .
J gene: TRBJ1-2
clone size: .
V gene: TRBV2
CDR3 protein: CASSEVSLTENYGYTF
CDR3 DNA: TGTGCCAGCAGTGAAGTCTCGTTGACGGAGAACTATGGCTACACCTTC

D gene: TRBD1
J gene: TRBJ2-7
clone size: .
V gene: TRBV27
CDR3 protein: CASSYGTATYEQYF
CDR3 DNA: TGTGCCAGCAGTTATGGGACAGCGACCTACGAGCAGTACTTC

D gene: .
J gene: TRBJ2-3
clone size: .
V gene: TRBV10-1
CDR3 protein: CASSAESITDTQYF
CDR3 DNA: TGCGCCAGCAGTGCTGAGTCTATCACAGATACGCAGTATTTT

D gene: TRBD1
J gene: TRBJ2-7
clone size: .
V gene: TRBV27
CDR3 protein: CASSSGQGYEQYF
CDR3 DNA: TGTGCCAGCAGCTCTGGACAGGGCTACGAGCAGTACTTC

D gene: TRBD2
J gene: TRBJ2-1
clone size: .
V gene: TRBV27
CDR3 protein: CASSFRTSGTDEQFF
CDR3 DNA: TGTGCCAGCAGTTTTAGGACTAGCGGGACCGATGAGCAGTTCTTC

D gene: .
J gene: TRBJ1-5
clone size: few
V gene: TRBV10-1
CDR3 protein: CASKDRSIQPQHF
CDR3 DNA: TGCGCCAGCAAAGACAGGTCGATACAGCCCCAGCATTTT

D gene: TRBD1
J gene: TRBJ1-2
clone size: .
V gene: TRBV9
CDR3 protein: CASSARQGEVYGYTF
CDR3 DNA: TGTGCCAGCAGCGCCCGACAGGGTGAGGTCTATGGCTACACCTTC

D gene: .
J gene: TRBJ1-3
clone size: .
V gene: TRBV27
CDR3 protein: CASSLTVPQHSGNTIYF
CDR3 DNA: TGTGCCAGCAGTTTAACGGTCCCCCAGCACTCTGGAAACACCATATATTTT

D gene: .
J gene: TRBJ2-3
clone size: .
V gene: TRBV30
CDR3 protein: CAWSGGADTQYF
CDR3 DNA: TGTGCCTGGTCAGGGGGGGCAGATACGCAGTATTTT

D gene: TRBD1
J gene: TRBJ1-4
clone size: once
V gene: TRBV6-1
CDR3 protein: CASSWDRLPEKLFF
CDR3 DNA: TGTGCCAGCAGTTGGGACAGATTACCTGAAAAACTGTTTTTT

D gene: TRBD1
J gene: TRBJ2-7
clone size: .
V gene: TRBV27
CDR3 protein: CASGPGQGYEQYF
CDR3 DNA: TGTGCCAGCGGACCGGGACAGGGCTACGAGCAGTACTTC